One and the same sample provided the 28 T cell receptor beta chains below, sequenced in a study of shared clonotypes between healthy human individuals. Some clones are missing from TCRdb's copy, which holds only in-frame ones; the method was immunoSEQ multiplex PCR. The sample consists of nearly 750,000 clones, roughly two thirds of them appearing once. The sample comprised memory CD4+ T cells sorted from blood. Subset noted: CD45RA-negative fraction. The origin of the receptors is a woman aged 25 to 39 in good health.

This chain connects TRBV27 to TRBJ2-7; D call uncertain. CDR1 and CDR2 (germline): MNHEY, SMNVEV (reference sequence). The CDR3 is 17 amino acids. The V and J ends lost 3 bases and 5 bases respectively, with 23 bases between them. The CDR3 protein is CASSFSSSEVGNHEQYF. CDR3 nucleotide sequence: TGTGCCAGCAGTTTTTCCAGCAGCGAGGTTGGGAACCACGAGCAGTACTTC.

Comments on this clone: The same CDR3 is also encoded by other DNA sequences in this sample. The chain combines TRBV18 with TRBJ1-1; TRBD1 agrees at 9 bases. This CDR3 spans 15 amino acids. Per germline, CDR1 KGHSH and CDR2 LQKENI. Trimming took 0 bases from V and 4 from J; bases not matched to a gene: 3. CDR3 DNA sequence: TGTGCCAGCTCACCACCGGGACAGGGCGGCACTGAAGCTTTCTTT. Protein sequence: CASSPPGQGGTEAFF.

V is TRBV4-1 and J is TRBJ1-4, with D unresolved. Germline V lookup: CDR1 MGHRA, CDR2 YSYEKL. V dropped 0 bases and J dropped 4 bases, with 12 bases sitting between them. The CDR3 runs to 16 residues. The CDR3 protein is CASSQEGGRLNEKLFF. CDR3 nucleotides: TGCGCCAGCAGCCAAGAAGGTGGCAGACTTAATGAAAAACTGTTTTTT.

CDR3 sequence reads: CASSQVRTGGSGANVLTF. In nucleotides, the CDR3 is TGTGCCAGCAGCCAAGTTAGGACAGGGGGCTCTGGGGCCAACGTCCTGACTTTC. This chain joins TRBV4-2 and TRBJ2-6, with 10 bases fitting TRBD1. Germline V gene data show CDR1 as LGHNA and CDR2 as YNFKEQ. The CDR3 covers 18 residues. Germline trimming cut 1 base from V and 0 bases from J; bases unmatched to any gene: 3.

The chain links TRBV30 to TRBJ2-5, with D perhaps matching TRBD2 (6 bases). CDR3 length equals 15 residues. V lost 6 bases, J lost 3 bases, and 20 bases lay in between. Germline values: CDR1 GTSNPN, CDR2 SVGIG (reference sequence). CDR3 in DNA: TGTGCCTGTGGACGGGACTCACGACTGGAAGAGACCCAGTACTTC. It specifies CACGRDSRLEETQYF.

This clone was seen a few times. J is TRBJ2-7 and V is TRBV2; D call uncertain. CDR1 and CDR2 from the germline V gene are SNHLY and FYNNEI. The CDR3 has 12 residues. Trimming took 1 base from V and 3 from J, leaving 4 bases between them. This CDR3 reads CASSEDDYEQYF. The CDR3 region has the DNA TGTGCCAGCAGTGAAGACGACTACGAGCAGTACTTC. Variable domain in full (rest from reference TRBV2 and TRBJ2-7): EPEVTQTPSHQVTQMGQEVILRCVPISNHLYFYWYRQILGQKVEFLVSFYNNEISEKSEIFDDQFSVERPDGSNFTLKIRSTKLEDSAMYFCASSEDDYEQYFGPGTRLTVT.

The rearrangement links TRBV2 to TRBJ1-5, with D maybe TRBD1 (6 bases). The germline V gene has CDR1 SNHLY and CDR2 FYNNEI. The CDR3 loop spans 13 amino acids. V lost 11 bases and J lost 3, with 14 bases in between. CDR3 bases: TGTGCCGGGGGGGGCCGGATCAATCAGCCCCAGCATTTT. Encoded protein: CAGGGRINQPQHF.

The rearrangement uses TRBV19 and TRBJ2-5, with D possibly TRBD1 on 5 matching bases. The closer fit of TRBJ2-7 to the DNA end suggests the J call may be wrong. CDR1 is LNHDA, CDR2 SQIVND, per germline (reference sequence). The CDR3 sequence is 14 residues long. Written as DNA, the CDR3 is TGTGCCAGTAGTATGTCCGACAGCTCCTACGAGCAGTACTTC. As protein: CASSMSDSSYEQYF.

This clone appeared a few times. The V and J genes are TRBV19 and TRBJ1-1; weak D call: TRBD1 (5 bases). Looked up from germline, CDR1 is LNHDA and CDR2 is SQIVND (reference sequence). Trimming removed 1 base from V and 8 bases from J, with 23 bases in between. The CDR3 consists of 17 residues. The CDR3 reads CASSIVGQGPNAYEAFF. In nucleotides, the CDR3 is TGTGCCAGTAGTATAGTTGGGCAGGGCCCCAACGCATACGAAGCTTTCTTT.

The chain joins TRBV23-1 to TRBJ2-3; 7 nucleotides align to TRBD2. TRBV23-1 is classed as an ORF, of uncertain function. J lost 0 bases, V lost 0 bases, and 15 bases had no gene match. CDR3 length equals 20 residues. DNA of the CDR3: TGCGCCAGCAGTCAATCACAATCGGCTAGCGGAGGAACTAGCACAGATACGCAGTATTTT. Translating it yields CASSQSQSASGGTSTDTQYF.

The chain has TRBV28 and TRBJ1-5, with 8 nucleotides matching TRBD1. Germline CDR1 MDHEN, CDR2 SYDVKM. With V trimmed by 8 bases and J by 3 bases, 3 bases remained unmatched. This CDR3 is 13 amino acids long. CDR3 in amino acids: CASRTGPNQPQHF. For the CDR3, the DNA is TGTGCCAGCCGGACAGGGCCCAATCAGCCCCAGCATTTT.

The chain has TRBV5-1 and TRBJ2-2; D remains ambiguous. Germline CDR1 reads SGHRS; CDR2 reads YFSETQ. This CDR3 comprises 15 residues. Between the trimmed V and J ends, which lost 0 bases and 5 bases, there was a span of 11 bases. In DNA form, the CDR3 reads TGCGCCAGCAGCTTGGCCCTAGGTCCGACCGGGGAGCTGTTTTTT. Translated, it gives CASSLALGPTGELFF. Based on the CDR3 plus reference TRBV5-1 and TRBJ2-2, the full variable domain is KAGVTQTPRYLIKTRGQQVTLSCSPISGHRSVSWYQQTPGQGLQFLFEYFSETQRNKGNFPGRFSGRQFSNSRSEMNVSTLELGDSALYLCASSLALGPTGELFFGEGSRLTVL.

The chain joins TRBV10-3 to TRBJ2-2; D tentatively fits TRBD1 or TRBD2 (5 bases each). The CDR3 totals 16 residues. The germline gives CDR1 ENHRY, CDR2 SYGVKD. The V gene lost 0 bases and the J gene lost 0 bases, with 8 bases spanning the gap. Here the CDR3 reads CAISESGTSNTGELFF. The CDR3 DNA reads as TGTGCCATCAGTGAGTCCGGGACGTCGAACACCGGGGAGCTGTTTTTT.

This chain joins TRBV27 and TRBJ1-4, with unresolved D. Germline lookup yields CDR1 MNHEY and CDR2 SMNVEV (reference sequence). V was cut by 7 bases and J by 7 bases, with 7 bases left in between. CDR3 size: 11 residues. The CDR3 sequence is CASKGGEKLFF. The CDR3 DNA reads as TGTGCCAGCAAAGGAGGTGAAAAACTGTTTTTT.

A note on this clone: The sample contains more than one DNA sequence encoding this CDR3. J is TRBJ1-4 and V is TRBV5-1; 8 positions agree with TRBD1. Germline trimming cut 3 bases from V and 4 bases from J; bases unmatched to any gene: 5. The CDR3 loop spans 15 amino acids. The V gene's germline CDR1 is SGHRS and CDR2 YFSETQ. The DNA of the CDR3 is TGCGCCAGCAGCTGGGGGACAGGCGTTAATGAAAAACTGTTTTTT. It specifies CASSWGTGVNEKLFF.

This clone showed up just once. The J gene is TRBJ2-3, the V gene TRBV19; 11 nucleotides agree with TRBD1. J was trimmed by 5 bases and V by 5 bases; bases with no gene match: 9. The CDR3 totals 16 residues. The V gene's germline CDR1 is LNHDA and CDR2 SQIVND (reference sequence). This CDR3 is CASSPRGQGAGDTQYF. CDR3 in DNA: TGTGCCAGTAGTCCGAGAGGACAGGGGGCAGGAGATACGCAGTATTTT.

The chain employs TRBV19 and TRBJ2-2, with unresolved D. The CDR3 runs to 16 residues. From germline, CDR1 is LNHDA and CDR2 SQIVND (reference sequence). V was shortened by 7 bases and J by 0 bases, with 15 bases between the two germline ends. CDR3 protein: CASKEGWKANTGELFF. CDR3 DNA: TGTGCCAGTAAAGAAGGGTGGAAAGCGAACACCGGGGAGCTGTTTTTT.

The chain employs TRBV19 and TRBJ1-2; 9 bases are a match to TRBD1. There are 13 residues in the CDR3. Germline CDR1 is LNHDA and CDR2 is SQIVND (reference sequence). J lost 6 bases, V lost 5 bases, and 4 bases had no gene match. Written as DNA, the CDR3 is TGTGCCAGTAGTGAACAGGGGGCGGATGGCTACACCTTC. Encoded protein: CASSEQGADGYTF. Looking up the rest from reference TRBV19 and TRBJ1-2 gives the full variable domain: DGGITQSPKYLFRKEGQNVTLSCEQNLNHDAMYWYRQDPGQGLRLIYYSQIVNDFQKGDIAEGYSVSREKKESFPLTVTSAQKNPTAFYLCASSEQGADGYTFGSGTRLTVV.

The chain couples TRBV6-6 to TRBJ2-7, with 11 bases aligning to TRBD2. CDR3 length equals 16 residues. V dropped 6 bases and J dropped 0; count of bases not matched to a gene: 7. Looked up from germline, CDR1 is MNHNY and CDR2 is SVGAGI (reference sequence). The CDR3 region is CASRLSGTSGSYEQYF. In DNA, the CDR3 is TGTGCCAGCAGACTCTCCGGGACTAGCGGCTCCTACGAGCAGTACTTC.

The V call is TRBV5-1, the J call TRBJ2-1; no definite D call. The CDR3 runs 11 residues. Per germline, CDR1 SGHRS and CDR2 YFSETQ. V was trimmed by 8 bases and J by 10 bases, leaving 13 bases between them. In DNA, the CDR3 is TGCGCCAGAATAGGTCGGATGGAGCAGTTCTTC. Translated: CARIGRMEQFF. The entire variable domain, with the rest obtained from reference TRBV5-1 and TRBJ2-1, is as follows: KAGVTQTPRYLIKTRGQQVTLSCSPISGHRSVSWYQQTPGQGLQFLFEYFSETQRNKGNFPGRFSGRQFSNSRSEMNVSTLELGDSALYLCARIGRMEQFFGPGTRLTVL.

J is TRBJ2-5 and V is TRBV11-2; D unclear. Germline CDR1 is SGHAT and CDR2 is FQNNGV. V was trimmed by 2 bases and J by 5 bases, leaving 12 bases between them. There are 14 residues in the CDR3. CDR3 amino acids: CASSLSRVGETQYF. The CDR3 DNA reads TGTGCCAGCAGCTTAAGCCGAGTGGGGGAGACCCAGTACTTC.

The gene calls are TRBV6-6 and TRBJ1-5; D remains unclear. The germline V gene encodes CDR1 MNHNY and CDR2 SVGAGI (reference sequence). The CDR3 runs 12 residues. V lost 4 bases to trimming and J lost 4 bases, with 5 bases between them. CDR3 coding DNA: TGTGCCAGCAGTTTGTCGAATCAGCCCCAGCATTTT. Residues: CASSLSNQPQHF.

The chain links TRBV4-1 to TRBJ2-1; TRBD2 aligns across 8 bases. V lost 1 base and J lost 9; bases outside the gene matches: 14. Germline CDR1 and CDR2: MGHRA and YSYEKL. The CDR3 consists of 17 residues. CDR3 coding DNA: TGCGCCAGCAGCCAAGGATTCGGGACTAGTCAGGGCGTTGAGCAGTTCTTC. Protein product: CASSQGFGTSQGVEQFF.

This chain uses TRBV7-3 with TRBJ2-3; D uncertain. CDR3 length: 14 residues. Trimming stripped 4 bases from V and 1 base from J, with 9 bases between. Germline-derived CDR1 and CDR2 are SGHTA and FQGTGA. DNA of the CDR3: TGTGCCAGCAGCTCTTACTTGGGCACAGATACGCAGTATTTT. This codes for CASSSYLGTDTQYF. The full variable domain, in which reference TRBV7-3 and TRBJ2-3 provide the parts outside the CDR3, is GAGVSQTPSNKVTEKGKYVELRCDPISGHTALYWYRQSLGQGPEFLIYFQGTGAADDSGLPNDRFFAVRPEGSVSTLKIQRTERGDSAVYLCASSSYLGTDTQYFGPGTRLTVL.

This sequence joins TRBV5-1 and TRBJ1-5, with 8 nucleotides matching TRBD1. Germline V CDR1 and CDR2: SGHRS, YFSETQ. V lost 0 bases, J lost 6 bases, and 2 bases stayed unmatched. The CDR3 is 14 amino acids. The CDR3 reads CASSLAGGTQPQHF. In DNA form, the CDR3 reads TGCGCCAGCAGCTTGGCAGGGGGCACTCAGCCCCAGCATTTT.

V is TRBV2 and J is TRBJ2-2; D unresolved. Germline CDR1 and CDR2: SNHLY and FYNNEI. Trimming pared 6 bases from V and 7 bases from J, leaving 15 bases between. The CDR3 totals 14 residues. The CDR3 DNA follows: TGTGCCAGCAGACCGGACCTCACCGGCGGGGAGCTGTTTTTT. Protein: CASRPDLTGGELFF.

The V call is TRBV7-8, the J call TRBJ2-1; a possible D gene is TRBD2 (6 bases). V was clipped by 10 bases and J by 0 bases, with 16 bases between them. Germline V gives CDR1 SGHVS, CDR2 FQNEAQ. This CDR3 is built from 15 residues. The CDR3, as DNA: TGTGCCACCCAGCGGGCGGGGAGCTCCTACAATGAGCAGTTCTTC. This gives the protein CATQRAGSSYNEQFF.

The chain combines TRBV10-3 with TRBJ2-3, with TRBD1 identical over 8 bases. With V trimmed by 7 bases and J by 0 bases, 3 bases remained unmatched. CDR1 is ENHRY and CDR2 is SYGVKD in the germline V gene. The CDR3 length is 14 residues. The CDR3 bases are TGTGCCATCAAGCAGGGGGCTAGCACAGATACGCAGTATTTT. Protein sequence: CAIKQGASTDTQYF.